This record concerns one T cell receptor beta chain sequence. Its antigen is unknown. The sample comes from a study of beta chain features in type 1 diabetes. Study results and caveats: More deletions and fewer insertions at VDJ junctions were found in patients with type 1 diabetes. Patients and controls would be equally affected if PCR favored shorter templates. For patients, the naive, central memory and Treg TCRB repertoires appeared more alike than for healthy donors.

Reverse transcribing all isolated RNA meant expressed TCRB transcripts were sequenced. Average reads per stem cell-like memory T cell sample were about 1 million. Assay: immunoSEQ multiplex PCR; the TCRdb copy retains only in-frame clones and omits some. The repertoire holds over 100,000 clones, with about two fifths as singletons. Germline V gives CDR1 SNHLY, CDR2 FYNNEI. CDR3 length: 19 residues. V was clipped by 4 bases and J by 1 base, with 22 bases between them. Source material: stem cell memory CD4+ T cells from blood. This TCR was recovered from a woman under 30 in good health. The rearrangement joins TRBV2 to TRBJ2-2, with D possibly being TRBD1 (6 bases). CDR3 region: CASSVLLARDTKNTGELFF. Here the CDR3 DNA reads TGTGCCAGCAGTGTTCTTTTGGCGAGGGACACCAAGAACACCGGGGAGCTGTTTTTT.